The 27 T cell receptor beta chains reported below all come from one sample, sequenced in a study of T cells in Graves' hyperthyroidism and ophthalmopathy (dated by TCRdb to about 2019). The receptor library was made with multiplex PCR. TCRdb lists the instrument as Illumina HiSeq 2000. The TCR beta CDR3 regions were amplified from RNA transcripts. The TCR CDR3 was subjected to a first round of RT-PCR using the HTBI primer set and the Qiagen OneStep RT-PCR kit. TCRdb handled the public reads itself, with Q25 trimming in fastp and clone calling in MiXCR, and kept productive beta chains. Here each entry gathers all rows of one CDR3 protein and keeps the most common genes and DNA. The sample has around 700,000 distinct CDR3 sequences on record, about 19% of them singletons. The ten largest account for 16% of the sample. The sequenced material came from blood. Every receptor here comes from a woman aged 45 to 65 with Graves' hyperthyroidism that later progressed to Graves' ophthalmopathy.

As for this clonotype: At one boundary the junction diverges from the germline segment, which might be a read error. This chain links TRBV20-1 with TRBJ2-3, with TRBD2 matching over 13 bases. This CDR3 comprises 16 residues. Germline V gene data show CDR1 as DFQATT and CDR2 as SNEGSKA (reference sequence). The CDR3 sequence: CSARGLAGPRGDTRYF. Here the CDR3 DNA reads TGCAGTGCTAGGGGACTAGCGGGGCCCCGGGGAGATACGCGGTATTTT.

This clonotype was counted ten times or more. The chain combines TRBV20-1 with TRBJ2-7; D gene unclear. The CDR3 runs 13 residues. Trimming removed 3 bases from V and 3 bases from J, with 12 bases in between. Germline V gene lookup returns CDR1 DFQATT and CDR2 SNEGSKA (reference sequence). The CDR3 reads CSASIDNYYEQYF. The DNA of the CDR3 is TGCAGTGCTAGCATCGACAATTACTACGAGCAGTACTTC.

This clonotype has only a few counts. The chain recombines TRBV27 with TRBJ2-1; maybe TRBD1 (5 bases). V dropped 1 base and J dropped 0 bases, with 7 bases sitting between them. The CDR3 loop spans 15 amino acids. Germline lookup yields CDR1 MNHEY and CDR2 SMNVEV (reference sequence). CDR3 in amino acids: CASSLLGASYNEQFF. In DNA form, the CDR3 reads TGTGCCAGCAGTTTATTAGGGGCCTCCTACAATGAGCAGTTCTTC.

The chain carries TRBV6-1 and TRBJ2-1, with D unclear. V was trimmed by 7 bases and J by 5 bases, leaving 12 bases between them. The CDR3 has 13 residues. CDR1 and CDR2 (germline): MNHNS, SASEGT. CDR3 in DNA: TGTGCCAGCATCCAAAGAGGTGACAATGAGCAGTTCTTC. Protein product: CASIQRGDNEQFF.

The CDR3 bases are TGTGCCAGCAGCTCCCCGTTAGGCCTTTATAGCAATCAGCCCCAGCATTTT. Its protein is CASSSPLGLYSNQPQHF. This rearrangement joins TRBV5-4 to TRBJ1-5; D unresolved. V lost 3 bases to trimming and J lost 0 bases, with 16 bases between them. Per the germline V gene, CDR1 is SGHNT and CDR2 is YYREEE (reference sequence). The CDR3 consists of 17 residues.

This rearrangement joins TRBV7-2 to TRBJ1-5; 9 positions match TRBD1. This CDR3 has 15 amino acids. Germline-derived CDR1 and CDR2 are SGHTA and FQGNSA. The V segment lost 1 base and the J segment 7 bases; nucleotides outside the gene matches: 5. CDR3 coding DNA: TGTGCCAGCAGCTTAGACAGGGGGCGGCGGCAGCCCCAGCATTTT. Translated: CASSLDRGRRQPQHF. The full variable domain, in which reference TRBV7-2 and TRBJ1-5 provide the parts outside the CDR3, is GAGVSQSPSNKVTEKGKDVELRCDPISGHTALYWYRQSLGQGLEFLIYFQGNSAPDKSGLPSDRFSAERTGGSVSTLTIQRTQQEDSAVYLCASSLDRGRRQPQHFGDGTRLSIL.

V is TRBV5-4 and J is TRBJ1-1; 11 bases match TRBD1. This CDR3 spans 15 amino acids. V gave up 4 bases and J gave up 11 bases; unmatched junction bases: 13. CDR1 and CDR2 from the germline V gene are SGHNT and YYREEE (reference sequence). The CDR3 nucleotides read TGTGCCAGCAGCATGAGGACAGGGGGCAGGCCGGCGGCTTTCTTT. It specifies CASSMRTGGRPAAFF.

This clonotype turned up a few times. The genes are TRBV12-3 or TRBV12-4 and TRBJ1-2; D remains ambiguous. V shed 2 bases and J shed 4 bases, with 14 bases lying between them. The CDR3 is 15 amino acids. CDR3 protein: CASSLSEDSAYGYTF. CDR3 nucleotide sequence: TGTGCCAGCAGTTTAAGTGAGGATTCCGCCTATGGCTACACCTTC.

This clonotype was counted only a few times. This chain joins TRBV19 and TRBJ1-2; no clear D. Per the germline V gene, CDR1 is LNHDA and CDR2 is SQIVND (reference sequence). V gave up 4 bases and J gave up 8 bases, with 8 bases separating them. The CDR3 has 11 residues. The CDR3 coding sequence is TGTGCCAGTAGTACCCGCGGCGGCTACACCTTC. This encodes CASSTRGGYTF.

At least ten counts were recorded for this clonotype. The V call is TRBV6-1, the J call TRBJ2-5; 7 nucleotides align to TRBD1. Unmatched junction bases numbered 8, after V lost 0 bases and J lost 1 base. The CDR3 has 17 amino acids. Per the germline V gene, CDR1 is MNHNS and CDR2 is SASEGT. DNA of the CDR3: TGTGCCAGCAGTGAAGCGCGGCTAGACAGGGCCCAAGAGACCCAGTACTTC. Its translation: CASSEARLDRAQETQYF.

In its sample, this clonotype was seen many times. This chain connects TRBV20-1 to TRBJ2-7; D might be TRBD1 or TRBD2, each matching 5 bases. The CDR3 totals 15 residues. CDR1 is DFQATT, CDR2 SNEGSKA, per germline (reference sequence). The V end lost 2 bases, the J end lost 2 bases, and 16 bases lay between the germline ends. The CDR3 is CSARRMGTATYEQYF. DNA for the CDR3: TGCAGTGCTAGACGCATGGGGACCGCGACCTACGAGCAGTACTTC.

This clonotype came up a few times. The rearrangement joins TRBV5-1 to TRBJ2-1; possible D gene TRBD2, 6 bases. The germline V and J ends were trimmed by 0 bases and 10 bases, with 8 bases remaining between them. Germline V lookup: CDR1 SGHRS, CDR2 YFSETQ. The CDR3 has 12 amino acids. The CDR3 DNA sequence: TGCGCCAGCAGCTTGGCCGCGGGAGAGCAGTTCTTC. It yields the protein CASSLAAGEQFF.

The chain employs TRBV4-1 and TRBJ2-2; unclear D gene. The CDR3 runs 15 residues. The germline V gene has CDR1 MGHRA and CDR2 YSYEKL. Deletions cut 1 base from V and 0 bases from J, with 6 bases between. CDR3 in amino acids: CASSQARPNTGELFF. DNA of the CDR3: TGCGCCAGCAGCCAAGCACGTCCGAACACCGGGGAGCTGTTTTTT.

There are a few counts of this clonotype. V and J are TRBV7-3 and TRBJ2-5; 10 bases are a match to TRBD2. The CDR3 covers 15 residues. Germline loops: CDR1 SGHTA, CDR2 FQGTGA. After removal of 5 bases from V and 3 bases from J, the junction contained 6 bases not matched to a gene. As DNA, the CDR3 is TGTGCCAGCAGCCCCCAGGGACTAGCGAAAGAGACCCAGTACTTC. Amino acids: CASSPQGLAKETQYF.

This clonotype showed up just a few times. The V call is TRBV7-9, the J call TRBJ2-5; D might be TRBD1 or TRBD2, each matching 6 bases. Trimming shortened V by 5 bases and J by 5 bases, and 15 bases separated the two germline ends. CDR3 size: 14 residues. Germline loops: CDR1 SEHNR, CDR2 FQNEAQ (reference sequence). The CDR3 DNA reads TGTGCCAGCAGCAGAAGGGGGGCAGGGGAGACCCAGTACTTC. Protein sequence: CASSRRGAGETQYF. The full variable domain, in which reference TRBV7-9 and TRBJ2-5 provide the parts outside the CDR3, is DTGVSQNPRHKITKRGQNVTFRCDPISEHNRLYWYRQTLGQGPEFLTYFQNEAQLEKSRLLSDRFSAERPKGSFSTLEIQRTEQGDSAMYLCASSRRGAGETQYFGPGTRLLVL.

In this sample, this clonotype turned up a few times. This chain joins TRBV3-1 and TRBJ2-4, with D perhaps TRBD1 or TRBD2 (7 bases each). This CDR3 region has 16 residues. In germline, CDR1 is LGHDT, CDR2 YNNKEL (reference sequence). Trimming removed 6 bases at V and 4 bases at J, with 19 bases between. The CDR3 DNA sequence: TGTGCCAGCAGTCAGGACAGGTCGGGGGGTAAAAACATTCAGTACTTC. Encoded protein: CASSQDRSGGKNIQYF.

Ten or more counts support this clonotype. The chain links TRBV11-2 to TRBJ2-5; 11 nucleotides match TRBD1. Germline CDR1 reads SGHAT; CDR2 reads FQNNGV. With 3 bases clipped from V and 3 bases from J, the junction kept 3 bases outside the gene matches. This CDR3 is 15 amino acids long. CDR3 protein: CASSFLGQGEETQYF. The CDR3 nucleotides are TGTGCCAGCAGCTTCTTGGGACAGGGGGAAGAGACCCAGTACTTC.

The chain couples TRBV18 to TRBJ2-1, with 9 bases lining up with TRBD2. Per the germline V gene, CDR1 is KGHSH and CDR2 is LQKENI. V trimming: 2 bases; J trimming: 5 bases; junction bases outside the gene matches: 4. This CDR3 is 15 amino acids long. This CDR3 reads CASSPMVAGDNEQFF. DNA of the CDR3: TGTGCCAGCTCACCAATGGTAGCGGGAGACAATGAGCAGTTCTTC.

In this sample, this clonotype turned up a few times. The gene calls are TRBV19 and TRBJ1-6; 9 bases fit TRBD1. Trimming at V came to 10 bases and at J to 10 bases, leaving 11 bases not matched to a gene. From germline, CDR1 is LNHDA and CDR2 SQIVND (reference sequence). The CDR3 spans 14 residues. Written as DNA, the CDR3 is TGTGCCACACAAGTCCCGGGACAGGGATCACCCCTCCACTTT. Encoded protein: CATQVPGQGSPLHF.

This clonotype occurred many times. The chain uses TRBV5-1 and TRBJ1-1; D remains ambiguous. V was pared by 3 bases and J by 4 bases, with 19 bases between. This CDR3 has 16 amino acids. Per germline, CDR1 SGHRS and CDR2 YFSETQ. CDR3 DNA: TGCGCCAGCAGCTCGAATTCCTTACCGTTAGGCACTGAAGCTTTCTTT. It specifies CASSSNSLPLGTEAFF. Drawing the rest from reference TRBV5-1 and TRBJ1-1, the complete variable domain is KAGVTQTPRYLIKTRGQQVTLSCSPISGHRSVSWYQQTPGQGLQFLFEYFSETQRNKGNFPGRFSGRQFSNSRSEMNVSTLELGDSALYLCASSSNSLPLGTEAFFGQGTRLTVV.

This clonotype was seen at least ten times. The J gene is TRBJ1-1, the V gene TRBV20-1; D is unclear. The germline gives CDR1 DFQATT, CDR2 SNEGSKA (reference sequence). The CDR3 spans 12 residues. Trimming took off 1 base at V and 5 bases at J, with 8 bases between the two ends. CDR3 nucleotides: TGCAGTGCTAGAGGGCTGGGAACTGAAGCTTTCTTT. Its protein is CSARGLGTEAFF.

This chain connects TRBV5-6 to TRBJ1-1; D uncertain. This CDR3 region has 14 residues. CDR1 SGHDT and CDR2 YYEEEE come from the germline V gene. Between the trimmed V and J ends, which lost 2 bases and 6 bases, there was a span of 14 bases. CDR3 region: CASSLRGIEAEAFF. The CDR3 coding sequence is TGTGCCAGCAGCTTAAGAGGAATCGAGGCTGAAGCTTTCTTT.

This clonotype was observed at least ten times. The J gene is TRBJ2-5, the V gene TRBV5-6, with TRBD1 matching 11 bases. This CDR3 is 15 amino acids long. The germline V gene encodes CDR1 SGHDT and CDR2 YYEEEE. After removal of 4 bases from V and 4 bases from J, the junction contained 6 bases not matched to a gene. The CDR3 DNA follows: TGTGCCAGCAGCAGGACAGGGGGCGGGGTAGAGACCCAGTACTTC. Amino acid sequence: CASSRTGGGVETQYF.

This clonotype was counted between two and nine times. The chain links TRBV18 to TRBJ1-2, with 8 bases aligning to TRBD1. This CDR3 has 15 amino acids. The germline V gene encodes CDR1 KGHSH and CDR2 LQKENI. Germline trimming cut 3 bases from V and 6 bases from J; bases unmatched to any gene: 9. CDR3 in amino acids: CASSPVQGARNGYTF. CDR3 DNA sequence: TGTGCCAGCTCACCCGTGCAGGGGGCGAGGAATGGCTACACCTTC.

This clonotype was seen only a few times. CDR3 nucleotide sequence: TGTGCCAGCAGTTCCTCATGGGACAGTAATTCACCCCTCCACTTT. This gives the protein CASSSSWDSNSPLHF. The chain employs TRBV12-3 or TRBV12-4 and TRBJ1-6; TRBD1 aligns across 7 bases. V lost 4 bases and J lost 6; bases outside the gene matches: 6. The length of the CDR3 is 15 residues.

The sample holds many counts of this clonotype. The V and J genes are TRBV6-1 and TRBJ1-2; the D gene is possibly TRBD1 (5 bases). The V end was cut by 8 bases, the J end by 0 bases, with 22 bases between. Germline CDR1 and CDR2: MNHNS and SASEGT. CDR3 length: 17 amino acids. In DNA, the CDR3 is TGTGCCAGCCGAGATTCGCCGGGACGGCGAGCTAACTATGGCTACACCTTC. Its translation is CASRDSPGRRANYGYTF.

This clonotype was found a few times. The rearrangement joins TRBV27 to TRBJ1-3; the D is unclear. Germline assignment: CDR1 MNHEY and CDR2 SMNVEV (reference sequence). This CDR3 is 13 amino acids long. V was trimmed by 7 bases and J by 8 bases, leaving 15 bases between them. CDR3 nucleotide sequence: TGTGCCAGCATGGCCTGGGGAGTGGACACCATATATTTT. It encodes CASMAWGVDTIYF.